This entry lists 19 T cell receptor beta chains sequenced from one sample in a study of human versus mouse CDR3 diversity and MHC coevolution. The repertoire was sequenced with immunoSEQ multiplex PCR; TCRdb's copy has only in-frame clones and lacks some. Of 60,000 or so clones in the sample, around 94% are singletons; the top ten hold approximately 17%. The sequenced sample consisted of naive CD4+ T cells from blood. Documented subset: CD45RO-negative CD62L-positive naive CD4 T cells. Receptors originate from a person in their sixties in good health.

The CDR3 loop is CASSPTSGRETQYF. The CDR3 region has the DNA TGCGCCAGCAGCCCGACTAGCGGGAGAGAGACCCAGTACTTC. The chain recombines TRBV5-1 with TRBJ2-5; TRBD2 agrees at 12 bases. Germline V gene data show CDR1 as SGHRS and CDR2 as YFSETQ. Trimming at V came to 4 bases and at J to 4 bases, leaving 2 bases not matched to a gene. This CDR3 has 14 residues.

The chain couples TRBV7-3 to TRBJ2-3; 10 bases line up with TRBD2. Germline V CDR1 and CDR2: SGHTA, FQGTGA. The CDR3 has 15 residues. V shed 2 bases and J 4 bases; nucleotides not matched to a gene: 3. CDR3 sequence (DNA): TGTGCCAGCAGCTTACTAGCGGGAGAGCCAGATACGCAGTATTTT. Protein product: CASSLLAGEPDTQYF.

The gene calls are TRBV5-1 and TRBJ2-7, with 10 nucleotides matching TRBD2. This CDR3 spans 15 amino acids. The V and J ends lost 2 bases and 5 bases, in that order; junction bases with no gene match: 7. The germline V gene has CDR1 SGHRS and CDR2 YFSETQ. CDR3 nucleotides: TGCGCCAGCAGCTTAAGGCCTAGCGGGAGCCACGAGCAGTACTTC. Residues: CASSLRPSGSHEQYF.

The chain carries TRBV6-5 and TRBJ2-5; 11 bases line up with TRBD2. The J call may be incorrect, as the DNA end agrees better with TRBJ2-7. CDR3 length: 14 amino acids. Germline values: CDR1 MNHEY, CDR2 SVGAGI. The CDR3 loop is CASSPLAGGYEQYF. CDR3 in DNA: TGTGCCAGCAGTCCGCTAGCGGGAGGCTACGAGCAGTACTTC.

The rearrangement links TRBV9 to TRBJ2-1; 7 positions match TRBD2. The CDR3 is 18 amino acids. J was trimmed by 8 bases and V by 0 bases; bases with no gene match: 17. Germline V gene data show CDR1 as SGDLS and CDR2 as YYNGEE. CDR3 in DNA: TGTGCCAGCAGCGTAGGTTCTTTGCCGGGCGGGAGTCGGCATGAGCAGTTCTTC. It yields the protein CASSVGSLPGGSRHEQFF. Looking up the rest from reference TRBV9 and TRBJ2-1 gives the full variable domain: DSGVTQTPKHLITATGQRVTLRCSPRSGDLSVYWYQQSLDQGLQFLIQYYNGEERAKGNILERFSAQQFPDLHSELNLSSLELGDSALYFCASSVGSLPGGSRHEQFFGPGTRLTVL.

The chain uses TRBV30 and TRBJ1-3; maybe TRBD1 (5 bases). Germline V CDR1 and CDR2: GTSNPN, SVGIG (reference sequence). V lost 5 bases, J lost 1 base, and 6 bases lay in between. CDR3 length equals 12 residues. Here the CDR3 reads CAWGGSGNTIYF. CDR3 coding DNA: TGTGCCTGGGGGGGGTCTGGAAACACCATATATTTT.

The chain combines TRBV4-1 with TRBJ2-5, with 9 nucleotides matching TRBD2. The closer fit of TRBJ2-7 to the DNA end suggests the J call may be wrong. Germline assignment: CDR1 MGHRA and CDR2 YSYEKL. CDR3 length equals 14 residues. CDR3 nucleotides: TGCGCCAGCAGCCAGGGACTAGCCAACTACGAGCAGTACTTC. It encodes CASSQGLANYEQYF.

This clone was seen only once. The rearrangement uses TRBV5-1 and TRBJ1-3; TRBD1 aligns across 10 bases. The CDR3 is 20 amino acids. The J segment lost 2 bases and the V segment lost 7 bases, leaving 21 bases of the junction unmatched. Looked up from germline, CDR1 is SGHRS and CDR2 is YFSETQ. CDR3 in amino acids: CASSLARDRGRGRTGNTIYF. DNA for the CDR3: TGCGCCAGCTCACTCGCCAGGGACAGGGGCCGTGGGAGGACTGGAAACACCATATATTTT.

CDR3 in amino acids: CASSLAAHRIQETQYF. The CDR3 DNA is TGTGCCAGCAGCTTAGCGGCGCACAGAATTCAAGAGACCCAGTACTTC. This chain uses TRBV7-9 with TRBJ2-5; D is uncertain. The CDR3 totals 16 residues. CDR1 and CDR2 (germline): SEHNR, FQNEAQ (reference sequence). The ends were cut back, 0 bases at V and 2 bases at J, with 13 bases in the middle. The full variable domain, in which reference TRBV7-9 and TRBJ2-5 provide the parts outside the CDR3, is DTGVSQNPRHKITKRGQNVTFRCDPISEHNRLYWYRQTLGQGPEFLTYFQNEAQLEKSRLLSDRFSAERPKGSFSTLEIQRTEQGDSAMYLCASSLAAHRIQETQYFGPGTRLLVL.

J is TRBJ2-1 and V is TRBV19, with 8 bases aligning to TRBD2. The CDR3 consists of 17 residues. Germline V lookup: CDR1 LNHDA, CDR2 SQIVND (reference sequence). Trimming removed 4 bases from V and 4 bases from J; junction bases left unmatched: 12. CDR3 in DNA: TGTGCCAGTAGTAGGCGGAAGCGGGAGACGGGGTACAATGAGCAGTTCTTC. The encoded protein is CASSRRKRETGYNEQFF.

The rearrangement uses TRBV2 and TRBJ2-7, with D tentatively TRBD1 (5 bases). In germline, CDR1 is SNHLY, CDR2 FYNNEI. CDR3 length equals 13 residues. Trimming pared 3 bases from V and 3 bases from J, leaving 9 bases between. The CDR3: CASSDDGHYEQYF. In DNA form, the CDR3 reads TGTGCCAGCAGTGATGATGGACACTACGAGCAGTACTTC.

The V and J genes are TRBV14 and TRBJ2-5; 7 positions agree with TRBD2. The germline V gene encodes CDR1 SGHDN and CDR2 FVKESK. The V segment lost 2 bases and the J segment 5 bases; nucleotides outside the gene matches: 5. The CDR3 has 14 residues. CDR3 DNA: TGTGCCAGCAGCCAACAGCGGGATGGTGAGACCCAGTACTTC. Translating gives CASSQQRDGETQYF.

The J gene is TRBJ1-1, the V gene TRBV5-1, with D possibly matching TRBD1 (5 bases). CDR1 is SGHRS, CDR2 YFSETQ, per germline. The CDR3 loop spans 14 amino acids. Trimming stripped 0 bases from V and 1 base from J, with 7 bases between. CDR3 coding DNA: TGCGCCAGCAGCTTGGAACAGGCGAACACTGAAGCTTTCTTT. Its translation: CASSLEQANTEAFF. Combining the CDR3 with reference TRBV5-1 and TRBJ1-1 gives the whole variable domain KAGVTQTPRYLIKTRGQQVTLSCSPISGHRSVSWYQQTPGQGLQFLFEYFSETQRNKGNFPGRFSGRQFSNSRSEMNVSTLELGDSALYLCASSLEQANTEAFFGQGTRLTVV.

The genes are TRBV5-1 and TRBJ1-6; the match to TRBD1 covers 7 bases. Per the germline V gene, CDR1 is SGHRS and CDR2 is YFSETQ. The V segment lost 5 bases and the J segment 10 bases; nucleotides outside the gene matches: 6. The CDR3 loop spans 13 amino acids. DNA for the CDR3: TGCGCCAGCAGAACAGGGGAGTTGTCACCCCTCCACTTT. Encoded protein: CASRTGELSPLHF.

The chain uses TRBV5-8 and TRBJ2-1; possibly TRBD2 for D (5 bases). CDR3 length: 15 amino acids. Germline CDR1 is SGHTS and CDR2 is YDEGEE. Trimming took off 10 bases at V and 2 bases at J, with 19 bases between the two ends. CDR3 in DNA: TGTGCCGGTGGGAGCGGTGGAAAGACCTACAATGAGCAGTTCTTC. It specifies CAGGSGGKTYNEQFF. Supplemented by reference TRBV5-8 and TRBJ2-1, the full variable domain reads EAGVTQSPTHLIKTRGQQATLRCSPISGHTSVYWYQQALGLGLQFLLWYDEGEERNRGNFPPRFSGRQFPNYSSELNVNALELEDSALYLCAGGSGGKTYNEQFFGPGTRLTVL.

The chain is built from TRBV5-1 and TRBJ2-3; 10 bases align to TRBD2. J was trimmed by 1 base and V by 4 bases; bases with no gene match: 12. CDR1 and CDR2 from the germline V gene are SGHRS and YFSETQ. The CDR3 runs 18 residues. DNA for the CDR3: TGCGCCAGCAGCCCCGACTCGGCAGCGGGAGGGGGCACAGATACGCAGTATTTT. This gives the protein CASSPDSAAGGGTDTQYF. The full variable domain, its missing parts supplied by reference TRBV5-1 and TRBJ2-3, is KAGVTQTPRYLIKTRGQQVTLSCSPISGHRSVSWYQQTPGQGLQFLFEYFSETQRNKGNFPGRFSGRQFSNSRSEMNVSTLELGDSALYLCASSPDSAAGGGTDTQYFGPGTRLTVL.

The V call is TRBV2, the J call TRBJ1-2; 9 bases agree with TRBD1. Per the germline V gene, CDR1 is SNHLY and CDR2 is FYNNEI. The CDR3 totals 17 residues. Trimming removed 0 bases from V and 2 bases from J; junction bases left unmatched: 7. CDR3 protein: CASSEAGQGTGNYGYTF. The CDR3 DNA reads TGTGCCAGCAGTGAAGCGGGACAGGGAACGGGAAACTATGGCTACACCTTC.

This chain connects TRBV11-2 to TRBJ2-1, with D possibly being TRBD1 (6 bases). The length of the CDR3 is 15 residues. The germline V gene has CDR1 SGHAT and CDR2 FQNNGV. V lost 5 bases and J lost 4, with 15 bases in between. The CDR3 coding sequence is TGTGCCAGCAGCAAACCCGGGACACAATACAATGAGCAGTTCTTC. It specifies CASSKPGTQYNEQFF. The whole variable domain, remainder taken from reference TRBV11-2 and TRBJ2-1, is EAGVAQSPRYKIIEKRQSVAFWCNPISGHATLYWYQQILGQGPKLLIQFQNNGVVDDSQLPKDRFSAERLKGVDSTLKIQPAKLEDSAVYLCASSKPGTQYNEQFFGPGTRLTVL.

DNA for the CDR3: TGTGCCAGCAGGCAGGGGTCCTACGAGCAGTACTTC. Protein: CASRQGSYEQYF. The chain carries TRBV6-5 and TRBJ2-7, with a tentative D call TRBD1 (6 bases). With 6 bases removed from V and 1 base from J, the gap between germline ends came to 7 bases. Per the germline V gene, CDR1 is MNHEY and CDR2 is SVGAGI. This CDR3 is 12 amino acids long.